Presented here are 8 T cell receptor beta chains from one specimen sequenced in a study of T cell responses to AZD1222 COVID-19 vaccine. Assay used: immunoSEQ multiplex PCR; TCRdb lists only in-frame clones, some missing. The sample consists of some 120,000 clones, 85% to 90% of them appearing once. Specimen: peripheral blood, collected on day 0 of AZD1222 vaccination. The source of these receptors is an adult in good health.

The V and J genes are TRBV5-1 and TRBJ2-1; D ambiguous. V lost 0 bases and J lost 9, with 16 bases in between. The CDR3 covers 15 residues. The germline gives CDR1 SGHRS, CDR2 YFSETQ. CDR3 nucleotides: TGCGCCAGCAGCTTGGCGGCCTCCCCCCGGCGTGAGCAGTTCTTC. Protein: CASSLAASPRREQFF.

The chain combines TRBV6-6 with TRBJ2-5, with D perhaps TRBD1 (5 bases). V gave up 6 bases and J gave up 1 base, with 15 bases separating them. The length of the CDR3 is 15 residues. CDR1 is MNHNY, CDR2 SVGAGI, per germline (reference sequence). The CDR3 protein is CASRGGAITQETQYF. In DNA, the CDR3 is TGTGCCAGCAGGGGTGGGGCGATTACCCAAGAGACCCAGTACTTC.

CDR3 residues: CASSNEGQPYEKLFF. CDR3 DNA sequence: TGTGCCAGCAGCAACGAAGGGCAACCCTACGAAAAACTGTTTTTT. V and J are TRBV6-5 and TRBJ1-4, with D hard to call. This CDR3 comprises 15 residues. Trimming took off 6 bases at V and 8 bases at J, with 19 bases between the two ends. CDR1 is MNHEY, CDR2 SVGAGI, per germline.

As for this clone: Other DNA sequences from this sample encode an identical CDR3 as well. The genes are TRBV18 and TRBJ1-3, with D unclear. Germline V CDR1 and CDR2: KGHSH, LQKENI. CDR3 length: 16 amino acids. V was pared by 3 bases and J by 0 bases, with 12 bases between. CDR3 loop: CASSPQGGYSGNTIYF. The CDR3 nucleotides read TGTGCCAGCTCACCCCAAGGCGGTTACTCTGGAAACACCATATATTTT.

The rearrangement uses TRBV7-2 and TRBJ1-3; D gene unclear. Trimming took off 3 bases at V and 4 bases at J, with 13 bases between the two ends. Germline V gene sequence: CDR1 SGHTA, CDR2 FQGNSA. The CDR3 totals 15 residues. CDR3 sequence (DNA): TGTGCCAGCAGCTTGTCTCGGGCCGGAGGAAACACCATATATTTT. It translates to CASSLSRAGGNTIYF.

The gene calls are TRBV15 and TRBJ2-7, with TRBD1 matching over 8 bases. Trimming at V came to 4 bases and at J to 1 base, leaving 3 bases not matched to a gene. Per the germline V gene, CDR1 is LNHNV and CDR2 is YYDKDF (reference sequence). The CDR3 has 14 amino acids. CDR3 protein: CATSNRTGSYEQYF. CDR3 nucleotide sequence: TGTGCCACCAGCAATCGGACAGGGTCCTACGAGCAGTACTTC.

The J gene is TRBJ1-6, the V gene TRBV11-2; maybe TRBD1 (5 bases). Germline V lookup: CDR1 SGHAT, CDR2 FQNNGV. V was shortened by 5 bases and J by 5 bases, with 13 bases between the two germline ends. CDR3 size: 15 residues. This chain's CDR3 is CASSKGGGNNSPLHF. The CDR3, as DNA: TGTGCCAGCAGCAAGGGTGGGGGGAATAATTCACCCCTCCACTTT.

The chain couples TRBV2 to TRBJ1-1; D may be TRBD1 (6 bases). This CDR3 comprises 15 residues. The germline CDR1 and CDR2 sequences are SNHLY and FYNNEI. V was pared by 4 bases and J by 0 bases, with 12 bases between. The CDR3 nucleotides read TGTGCCAGCAGTGGGACAGCCTACATGAACACTGAAGCTTTCTTT. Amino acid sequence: CASSGTAYMNTEAFF.